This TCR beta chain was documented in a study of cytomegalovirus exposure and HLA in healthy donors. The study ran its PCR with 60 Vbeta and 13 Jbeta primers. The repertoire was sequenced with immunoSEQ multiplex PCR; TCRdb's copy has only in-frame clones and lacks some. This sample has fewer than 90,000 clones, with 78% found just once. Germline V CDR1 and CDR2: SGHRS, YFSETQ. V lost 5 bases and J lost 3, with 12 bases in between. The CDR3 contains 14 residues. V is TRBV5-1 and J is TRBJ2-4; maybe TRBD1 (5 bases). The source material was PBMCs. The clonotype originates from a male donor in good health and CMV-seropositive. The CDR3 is CASSQGGDKNIQYF. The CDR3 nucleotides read TGCGCCAGCAGTCAGGGTGGGGACAAAAACATTCAGTACTTC. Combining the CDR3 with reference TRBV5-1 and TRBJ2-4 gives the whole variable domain KAGVTQTPRYLIKTRGQQVTLSCSPISGHRSVSWYQQTPGQGLQFLFEYFSETQRNKGNFPGRFSGRQFSNSRSEMNVSTLELGDSALYLCASSQGGDKNIQYFGAGTRLSVL.